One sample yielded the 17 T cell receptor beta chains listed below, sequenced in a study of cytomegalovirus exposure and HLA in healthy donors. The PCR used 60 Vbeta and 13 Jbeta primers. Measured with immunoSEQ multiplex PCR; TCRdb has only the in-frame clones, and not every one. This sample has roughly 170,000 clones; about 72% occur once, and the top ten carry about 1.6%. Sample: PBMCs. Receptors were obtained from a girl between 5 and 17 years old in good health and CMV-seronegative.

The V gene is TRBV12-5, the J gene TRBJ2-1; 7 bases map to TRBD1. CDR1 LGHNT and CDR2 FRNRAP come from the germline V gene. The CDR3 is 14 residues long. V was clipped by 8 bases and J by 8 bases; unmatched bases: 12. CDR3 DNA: TGTGCTAGTTGTAGGACAGGTGTGTTCTATGAGCAGTTCTTC. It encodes CASCRTGVFYEQFF.

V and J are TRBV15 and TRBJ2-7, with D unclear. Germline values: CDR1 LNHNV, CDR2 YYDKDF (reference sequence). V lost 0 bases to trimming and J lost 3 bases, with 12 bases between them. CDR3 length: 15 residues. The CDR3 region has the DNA TGTGCCACCAGCAGAGATGGTACAGAACTCTACGAGCAGTACTTC. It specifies CATSRDGTELYEQYF.

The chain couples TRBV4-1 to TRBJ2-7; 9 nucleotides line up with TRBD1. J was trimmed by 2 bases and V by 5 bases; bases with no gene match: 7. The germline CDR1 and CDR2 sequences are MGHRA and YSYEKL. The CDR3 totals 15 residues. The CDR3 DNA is TGCGCCAGCAGCTACCGGACAGGGGACACCTACGAGCAGTACTTC. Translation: CASSYRTGDTYEQYF.

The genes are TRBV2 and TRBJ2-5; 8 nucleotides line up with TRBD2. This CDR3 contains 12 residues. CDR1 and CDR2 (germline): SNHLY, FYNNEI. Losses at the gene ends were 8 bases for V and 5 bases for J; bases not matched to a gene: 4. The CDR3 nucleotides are TGTGCCAGCCGGGGGGGGACGGAGACCCAGTACTTC. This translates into CASRGGTETQYF.

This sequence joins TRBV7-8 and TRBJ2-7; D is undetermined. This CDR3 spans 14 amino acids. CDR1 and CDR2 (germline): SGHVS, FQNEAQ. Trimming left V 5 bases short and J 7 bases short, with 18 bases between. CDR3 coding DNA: TGTGCCAGCAGCCCCCAAGCCGAACGAAAAGAGCAGTACTTC. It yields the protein CASSPQAERKEQYF.

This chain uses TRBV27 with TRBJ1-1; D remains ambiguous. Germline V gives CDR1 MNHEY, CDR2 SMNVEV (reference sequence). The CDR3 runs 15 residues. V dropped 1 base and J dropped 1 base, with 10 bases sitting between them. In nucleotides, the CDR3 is TGTGCCAGCAGTTTATACGGGAGCCCGAACACTGAAGCTTTCTTT. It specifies CASSLYGSPNTEAFF.

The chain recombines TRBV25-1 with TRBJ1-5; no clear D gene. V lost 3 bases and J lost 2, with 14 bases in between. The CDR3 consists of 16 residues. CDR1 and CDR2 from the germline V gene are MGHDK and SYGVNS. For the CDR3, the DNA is TGTGCCAGCAGTGACAGTGGGTGGGAGGGCAATCAGCCCCAGCATTTT. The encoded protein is CASSDSGWEGNQPQHF.

The CDR3: CASSLAQGNTDTQYF. The CDR3 region has the DNA TGTGCCAGCAGCTTAGCGCAGGGGAACACAGATACGCAGTATTTT. The chain links TRBV7-9 to TRBJ2-3, with D possibly matching TRBD1 (6 bases). Germline CDR1 reads SEHNR; CDR2 reads FQNEAQ (reference sequence). Between the trimmed V and J ends, which lost 0 bases and 2 bases, there was a span of 9 bases. This CDR3 comprises 15 residues.

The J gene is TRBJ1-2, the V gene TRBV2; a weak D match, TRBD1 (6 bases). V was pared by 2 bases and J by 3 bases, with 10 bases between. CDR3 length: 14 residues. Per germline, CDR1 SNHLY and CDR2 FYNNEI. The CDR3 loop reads CASSELQGDYGYTF. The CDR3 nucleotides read TGTGCCAGCAGTGAACTACAGGGCGACTATGGCTACACCTTC.

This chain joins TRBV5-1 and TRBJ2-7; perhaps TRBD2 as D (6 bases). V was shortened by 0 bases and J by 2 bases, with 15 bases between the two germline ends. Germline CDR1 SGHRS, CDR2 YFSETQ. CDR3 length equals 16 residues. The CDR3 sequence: CASSLAPGLNTYEQYF. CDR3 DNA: TGCGCCAGCAGCTTGGCACCGGGACTGAACACCTACGAGCAGTACTTC. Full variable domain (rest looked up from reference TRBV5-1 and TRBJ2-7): KAGVTQTPRYLIKTRGQQVTLSCSPISGHRSVSWYQQTPGQGLQFLFEYFSETQRNKGNFPGRFSGRQFSNSRSEMNVSTLELGDSALYLCASSLAPGLNTYEQYFGPGTRLTVT.

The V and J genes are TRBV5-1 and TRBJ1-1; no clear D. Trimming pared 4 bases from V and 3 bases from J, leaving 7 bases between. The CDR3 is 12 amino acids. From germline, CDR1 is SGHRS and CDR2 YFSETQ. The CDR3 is CASSTGHTEAFF. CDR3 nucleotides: TGCGCCAGCAGCACCGGTCACACTGAAGCTTTCTTT.

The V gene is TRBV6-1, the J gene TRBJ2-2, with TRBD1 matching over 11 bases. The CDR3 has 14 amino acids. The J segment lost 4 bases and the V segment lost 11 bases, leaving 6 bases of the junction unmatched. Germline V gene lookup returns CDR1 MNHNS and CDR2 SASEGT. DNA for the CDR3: TGTGCCGCCCGGACAGGGGGCTTCACCGGGGAGCTGTTTTTT. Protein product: CAARTGGFTGELFF.

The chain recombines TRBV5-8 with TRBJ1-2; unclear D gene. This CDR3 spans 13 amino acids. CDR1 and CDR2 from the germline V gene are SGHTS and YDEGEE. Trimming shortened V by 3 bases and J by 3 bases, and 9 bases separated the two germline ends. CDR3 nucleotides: TGTGCCAGCAGCTACGACACTTACTATGGCTACACCTTC. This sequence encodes CASSYDTYYGYTF.

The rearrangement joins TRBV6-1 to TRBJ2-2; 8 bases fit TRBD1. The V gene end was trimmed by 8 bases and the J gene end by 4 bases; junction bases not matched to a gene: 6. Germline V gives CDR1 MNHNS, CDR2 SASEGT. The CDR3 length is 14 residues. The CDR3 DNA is TGTGCCAGCTGGACAGGGAGGAGCACCGGGGAGCTGTTTTTT. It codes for CASWTGRSTGELFF.

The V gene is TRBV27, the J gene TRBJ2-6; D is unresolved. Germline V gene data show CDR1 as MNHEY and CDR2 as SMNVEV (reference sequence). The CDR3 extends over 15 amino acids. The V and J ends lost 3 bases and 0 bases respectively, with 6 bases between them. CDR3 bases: TGTGCCAGCAGTTTCTCCCTCTCTGGGGCCAACGTCCTGACTTTC. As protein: CASSFSLSGANVLTF.

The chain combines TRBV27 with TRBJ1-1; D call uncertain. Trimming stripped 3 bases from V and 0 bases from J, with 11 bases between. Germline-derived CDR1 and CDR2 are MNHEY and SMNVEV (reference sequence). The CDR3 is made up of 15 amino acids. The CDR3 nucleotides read TGTGCCAGCAGTTTGTCCAGGCCCATGAACACTGAAGCTTTCTTT. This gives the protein CASSLSRPMNTEAFF.

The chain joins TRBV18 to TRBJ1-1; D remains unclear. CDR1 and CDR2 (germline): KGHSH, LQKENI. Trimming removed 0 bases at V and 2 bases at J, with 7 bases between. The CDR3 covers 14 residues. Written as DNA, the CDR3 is TGTGCCAGCTCACCACCGAACAGAAACACTGAAGCTTTCTTT. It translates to CASSPPNRNTEAFF.